The 14 T cell receptor beta chains below come from one sample, sequenced in a study of blood T cell repertoires in COVID-19. Produced via immunoSEQ multiplex PCR; TCRdb's table is partial and in-frame only. The data show fewer than 80,000 clones, more than 85% seen once. The sample comprised peripheral blood. The receptors derive from a man in his 70s with acute or convalescent COVID-19.

This clone was counted a few times. The rearrangement links TRBV4-1 to TRBJ2-1; 7 bases line up with TRBD2. The CDR3 totals 15 residues. Trimming took 1 base from V and 6 from J; bases not matched to a gene: 6. CDR1 and CDR2 from the germline V gene are MGHRA and YSYEKL. CDR3 residues: CASSQGWREFNEQFF. The CDR3, as DNA: TGCGCCAGCAGCCAAGGGTGGCGGGAGTTCAATGAGCAGTTCTTC.

The chain joins TRBV12-3 or TRBV12-4 to TRBJ2-5, with a weak D call TRBD1 (5 bases). The CDR3 loop spans 13 amino acids. The V and J ends lost 6 bases and 5 bases respectively, with 13 bases between them. The CDR3 spells CASRGQGGETQYF. The CDR3 coding sequence is TGTGCCAGCAGGGGTCAGGGTGGGGAGACCCAGTACTTC.

This sequence joins TRBV5-4 and TRBJ2-2; 8 nucleotides match TRBD2. Germline V gene lookup returns CDR1 SGHNT and CDR2 YYREEE (reference sequence). The ends lost 3 bases at V and 4 bases at J; junction bases unmatched: 5. The CDR3 is made up of 15 amino acids. In DNA, the CDR3 is TGTGCCAGCAGCTCGGGACTAGACGTCACCGGGGAGCTGTTTTTT. The encoded protein is CASSSGLDVTGELFF.

The gene calls are TRBV5-1 and TRBJ1-1; a weak D match, TRBD1 (6 bases). CDR1 is SGHRS and CDR2 is YFSETQ in the germline V gene. V was cut by 5 bases and J by 0 bases, with 14 bases left in between. There are 15 residues in the CDR3. Written as DNA, the CDR3 is TGCGCCAGCAGGGTGGACAGCTTCATGAACACTGAAGCTTTCTTT. It is translated as CASRVDSFMNTEAFF.

This chain uses TRBV7-9 with TRBJ2-5, with D unclear. CDR1 SEHNR and CDR2 FQNEAQ come from the germline V gene (reference sequence). Trimming took 9 bases from V and 4 from J, leaving 15 bases between them. The CDR3 sequence is 13 residues long. The CDR3 DNA reads as TGTGCCAGATCGAGTCTAATCGGAGAGACCCAGTACTTC. Its translation: CARSSLIGETQYF.

This clone was detected once. This chain links TRBV9 with TRBJ1-2; no clear D gene. Trimming took off 5 bases at V and 0 bases at J, with 14 bases between the two ends. The CDR3 length is 15 residues. From germline, CDR1 is SGDLS and CDR2 YYNGEE. The CDR3 spells CASRAEGWANYGYTF. The DNA of the CDR3 is TGTGCCAGCAGGGCAGAGGGCTGGGCTAACTATGGCTACACCTTC. The variable domain in full, with the rest retrieved from reference TRBV9 and TRBJ1-2, is DSGVTQTPKHLITATGQRVTLRCSPRSGDLSVYWYQQSLDQGLQFLIQYYNGEERAKGNILERFSAQQFPDLHSELNLSSLELGDSALYFCASRAEGWANYGYTFGSGTRLTVV.

This chain links TRBV19 with TRBJ2-7; D may be TRBD2 (5 bases). Germline-derived CDR1 and CDR2 are LNHDA and SQIVND (reference sequence). The CDR3 spans 13 residues. The V gene lost 6 bases and the J gene lost 2 bases, with 11 bases spanning the gap. This CDR3 is CASSTGIPYEQYF. The DNA for the CDR3 is TGTGCCAGTAGCACCGGGATCCCCTACGAGCAGTACTTC.

Of note for this clone: Sequence at one end of the junction differs from germline and may be a read error. The rearrangement uses TRBV30 and TRBJ2-7; weak D call: TRBD2 (5 bases). The germline gives CDR1 GTSNPN, CDR2 SVGIG (reference sequence). This CDR3 has 14 residues. The CDR3 DNA reads as TGTGCCTGGGGTGTCGCAATTCGGGGCTACGAGCAGTACTTC. Its translation: CAWGVAIRGYEQYF.

This chain joins TRBV30 and TRBJ2-1; 8 bases line up with TRBD2. CDR3 length: 14 residues. Germline assignment: CDR1 GTSNPN and CDR2 SVGIG (reference sequence). J was trimmed by 11 bases and V by 3 bases; bases with no gene match: 12. The CDR3 sequence is CAWRAQGGGIQQFF. CDR3 nucleotides: TGTGCCTGGAGGGCCCAGGGCGGGGGGATTCAGCAGTTCTTC.

This chain uses TRBV15 with TRBJ2-1, with a tentative D call TRBD2 (5 bases). This CDR3 comprises 13 residues. Trimming pared 9 bases from V and 0 bases from J, leaving 9 bases between. CDR1 is LNHNV and CDR2 is YYDKDF in the germline V gene (reference sequence). CDR3 bases: TGTGCCACTGCGGGTCTCTCCTACAATGAGCAGTTCTTC. It translates to CATAGLSYNEQFF.

The chain is built from TRBV10-3 and TRBJ1-2; D might be TRBD1 (6 bases). The CDR3 covers 13 residues. Germline loops: CDR1 ENHRY, CDR2 SYGVKD. The V end lost 6 bases, the J end lost 7 bases, and 15 bases lay between the germline ends. CDR3 in DNA: TGTGCCATCAGCAATCAGGGGAAGGGTGGCTACACCTTC. Protein: CAISNQGKGGYTF.

V usage is TRBV19 and J usage is TRBJ2-3; 9 positions agree with TRBD2. The J segment lost 3 bases and the V segment lost 5 bases, leaving 6 bases of the junction unmatched. Germline CDR1 reads LNHDA; CDR2 reads SQIVND (reference sequence). This CDR3 comprises 15 residues. CDR3 residues: CASSPPGLATDTQYF. CDR3 coding DNA: TGTGCCAGTAGTCCGCCGGGACTAGCTACAGATACGCAGTATTTT.

The chain couples TRBV4-1 to TRBJ1-2, with D tentatively TRBD1 (5 bases). The CDR3 has 14 residues. The V end lost 0 bases, the J end lost 3 bases, and 8 bases lay between the germline ends. Germline V gene data show CDR1 as MGHRA and CDR2 as YSYEKL. The CDR3 coding sequence is TGCGCCAGCAGCCAAGAACAGGCTCACTATGGCTACACCTTC. Its translation is CASSQEQAHYGYTF.

J is TRBJ1-4 and V is TRBV5-1; 7 positions match TRBD1. V lost 0 bases, J lost 8 bases, and 4 bases stayed unmatched. The CDR3 is 14 residues long. Germline loops: CDR1 SGHRS, CDR2 YFSETQ. Here the CDR3 DNA reads TGCGCCAGCAGCTTGGAAGGGGGCCGGGAAAAACTGTTTTTT. This sequence encodes CASSLEGGREKLFF. Full variable domain (rest looked up from reference TRBV5-1 and TRBJ1-4): KAGVTQTPRYLIKTRGQQVTLSCSPISGHRSVSWYQQTPGQGLQFLFEYFSETQRNKGNFPGRFSGRQFSNSRSEMNVSTLELGDSALYLCASSLEGGREKLFFGSGTQLSVL.